Listed here are 15 T cell receptor beta chains from one sample, sequenced in a study of blood T cell repertoires in COVID-19. Assay: immunoSEQ multiplex PCR; the TCRdb copy retains only in-frame clones and omits some. The repertoire has over 100,000 clones, about four fifths of them found once; the top ten carry more than 9%. The sample was peripheral blood. These receptors originate from a human donor in a cohort sampled during active COVID-19.

The chain joins TRBV7-2 to TRBJ1-1; D remains ambiguous. The CDR3 contains 14 residues. Germline V gene sequence: CDR1 SGHTA, CDR2 FQGNSA. V shed 2 bases and J shed 1 base, with 8 bases lying between them. Here the CDR3 reads CASSLLSRNTEAFF. The CDR3 bases are TGTGCCAGCAGCTTACTTTCGCGGAACACTGAAGCTTTCTTT.

The chain joins TRBV2 to TRBJ1-1; no firm D call. The CDR3 is 13 amino acids. Trimming left V 8 bases short and J 1 base short, with 11 bases between. CDR1 and CDR2 from the germline V gene are SNHLY and FYNNEI. The CDR3 region has the DNA TGTGCCAGCCAGCGGGAGGGGAACACTGAAGCTTTCTTT. Protein: CASQREGNTEAFF.

J is TRBJ1-1 and V is TRBV19, with D uncertain. Deletions cut 3 bases from V and 0 bases from J, with 5 bases between. The CDR3 consists of 13 residues. Germline CDR1 and CDR2: LNHDA and SQIVND (reference sequence). This CDR3 is CASSIRLNTEAFF. CDR3 in DNA: TGTGCCAGTAGTATCAGGTTGAACACTGAAGCTTTCTTT.

The chain is built from TRBV4-3 and TRBJ1-3; D unresolved. Germline values: CDR1 LGHNA, CDR2 YSLEER. This CDR3 comprises 15 residues. V was cut by 0 bases and J by 1 base, with 7 bases left in between. CDR3 residues: CASSQDYGSGNTIYF. CDR3 sequence (DNA): TGCGCCAGCAGCCAAGACTACGGGTCTGGAAACACCATATATTTT.

V gene TRBV7-3 combines with J gene TRBJ2-7, with 9 bases fitting TRBD1. The CDR3 sequence is 15 residues long. Germline CDR1 is SGHTA and CDR2 is FQGTGA. V lost 3 bases, J lost 4 bases, and 7 bases stayed unmatched. This CDR3 reads CASSFTPGTGYEQYF. CDR3 in DNA: TGTGCCAGCAGCTTTACCCCCGGGACAGGGTACGAGCAGTACTTC.

The chain uses TRBV5-5 and TRBJ2-2; D remains unclear. The CDR3 covers 15 residues. Trimming left V 4 bases short and J 1 base short, with 11 bases between. Germline V gene data show CDR1 as SGHKS and CDR2 as YYEKEE (reference sequence). The CDR3 loop is CASSLTQLNTGELFF. The CDR3 DNA follows: TGTGCCAGCAGCCTCACACAGCTGAACACCGGGGAGCTGTTTTTT.

This chain uses TRBV4-2 with TRBJ2-1; TRBD2 matches 7 bases. Germline trimming cut 1 base from V and 5 bases from J; bases unmatched to any gene: 5. Germline assignment: CDR1 LGHNA and CDR2 YNFKEQ. The length of the CDR3 is 15 residues. CDR3 loop: CASSQVAGANNEQFF. The DNA of the CDR3 is TGTGCCAGCAGCCAAGTGGCGGGAGCGAACAATGAGCAGTTCTTC.

J is TRBJ1-5 and V is TRBV2, with D hard to call. The V end lost 6 bases, the J end lost 1 base, and 13 bases lay between the germline ends. CDR1 is SNHLY, CDR2 FYNNEI, per germline. The CDR3 totals 15 residues. CDR3 in DNA: TGTGCCAGCAGCCGGGAAGACATAAGCAATCAGCCCCAGCATTTT. Protein: CASSREDISNQPQHF.

This chain links TRBV3-1 (or the pseudogene TRBV3-2) with TRBJ2-7; 8 nucleotides line up with TRBD2. Germline V gives CDR1 LGHDT, CDR2 YNNKEL (reference sequence). CDR3 length equals 15 residues. Unmatched junction bases numbered 8, after V lost 3 bases and J lost 4 bases. The CDR3 sequence: CASSHSLAGRYEQYF. CDR3 coding DNA: TGTGCCAGCAGCCACAGTTTAGCGGGAAGGTACGAGCAGTACTTC.

This clone came up a few times. This rearrangement joins TRBV20-1 to TRBJ1-1; D is unclear. CDR1 and CDR2 (germline): DFQATT, SNEGSKA (reference sequence). The CDR3 consists of 11 residues. V lost 3 bases, J lost 8 bases, and 10 bases lay in between. The CDR3 region is CSASPTAEAFF. The DNA for the CDR3 is TGCAGTGCTAGCCCCACAGCAGAAGCTTTCTTT.

The chain is built from TRBV7-7 and TRBJ2-7, with a possible D match to TRBD1 (6 bases). The V end was cut by 2 bases, the J end by 4 bases, with 15 bases between. The germline CDR1 and CDR2 sequences are SSHAT and FNYEAQ (reference sequence). There are 15 residues in the CDR3. CDR3 nucleotide sequence: TGTGCCAGCAGCTTAAGGGCCGGACAGCAGTACGAGCAGTACTTC. Translation: CASSLRAGQQYEQYF.

The chain couples TRBV5-1 to TRBJ2-2; possible D gene TRBD1, 5 bases. The CDR3 sequence is 17 residues long. Germline V gene data show CDR1 as SGHRS and CDR2 as YFSETQ. Trimming took off 2 bases at V and 2 bases at J, with 16 bases between the two ends. Written as DNA, the CDR3 is TGCGCCAGCAGCTTCCCACAGGAAATGGGAAACACCGGGGAGCTGTTTTTT. Its protein product is CASSFPQEMGNTGELFF.

The chain combines TRBV18 with TRBJ2-7; D perhaps matches TRBD1 (6 bases). Germline values: CDR1 KGHSH, CDR2 LQKENI. The CDR3 extends over 15 amino acids. Trimming removed 2 bases at V and 0 bases at J, with 11 bases between. The CDR3 is CASSPTRGSSYEQYF. CDR3 DNA: TGTGCCAGCTCACCAACCAGGGGTTCCTCCTACGAGCAGTACTTC.

This clone was seen just once. The J gene is TRBJ1-1, the V gene TRBV28; 7 bases are a match to TRBD1. Trimming at V came to 8 bases and at J to 0 bases, leaving 15 bases not matched to a gene. This CDR3 region has 17 residues. Germline V gene lookup returns CDR1 MDHEN and CDR2 SYDVKM. The CDR3 here is CASPQGTAPLLNTEAFF. The CDR3 nucleotides are TGTGCCAGCCCACAGGGGACGGCGCCCCTTCTGAACACTGAAGCTTTCTTT.

The rearrangement joins TRBV27 to TRBJ2-7, with 12 bases that match TRBD2. This CDR3 has 17 amino acids. The germline V gene encodes CDR1 MNHEY and CDR2 SMNVEV (reference sequence). V shed 6 bases and J 6 bases; nucleotides not matched to a gene: 15. CDR3: CASRMTSGSFVMGEQYF. CDR3 bases: TGTGCCAGCAGGATGACTAGCGGGAGTTTTGTGATGGGCGAGCAGTACTTC.